Reported below is one TCR beta chain. It lacks a known antigen. No base-level quality is on record; no much larger clone is a single base apart. The study was a case-control design nested within a healthcare worker cohort in London, UK, with weekly nasopharyngeal swab PCR tests and blood sampling. Healthcare workers were recruited between 23 and 31 March 2020, during the week of the UK lockdown, and were followed weekly for up to 16 weeks. This sample stems from a study of early T cells in non-severe SARS-CoV-2 infection (dated by TCRdb to 2020 to 2023). Some background on the complete study: Because TCR sequencing relied on bulk RNA taken from unsorted whole blood, pairing of alpha and beta chains was not possible. What the work shows at the level of the full study, not this receptor alone: VDJdb matching was skewed toward anti-spike CD8 responses and likely underestimated virus-specific expansions, missing private and CD4 specificities.

The library came from 5' RACE. Sequencing relied on a NextSeq 500. In the TCR library protocol, unique molecular identifiers were attached to individual cDNA molecules to correct for PCR bias and sequencing error. Both TCR alpha and beta chains were sequenced, and tight co-correlation was observed between alpha and beta sequence abundances in each sample. On the study's bioinformatics: Decombinator V4 was used to annotate TCR sequences for V gene, J gene and CDR3. Expanded TCRs were defined as changing significantly between any two time points under a Poisson model with p below 0.0001. TCR abundances were normalised to the total number of TCRs sequenced per sample and were expressed as counts per million. TRAV1-2 paired with TRAJ12, TRAJ20 or TRAJ33 defined MAIT TCRs, while TRAV10 paired with TRAJ18 defined iNKT TCRs. VDJdb, accessed on 1 November 2021, was searched for TCRs annotated for CMV, EBV and SARS-CoV-2, and TCRs annotated for more than one antigen were excluded. TCRdb reanalyzed the raw reads on its own, using fastp at Q25 for trimming and MiXCR for clone calling, and kept in-frame beta chains. All rows with the same CDR3 protein become a single entry with the most common DNA and genes. The V and J calls shown here were made by TCRdb, not taken from the authors' results. This sample holds 60,000 or so distinct CDR3 sequences; 9.3% were observed only once. Less than 25% of the sample rests with the top ten.

The CDR3 covers 13 residues, taking in both the cysteine and the phenylalanine. Only CDR3 DNA remains: 39 bases, in frame from the first base. CDR1 MGHRA and CDR2 YSYEKL were looked up in the germline V gene. V has 4 bases trimmed and J has 3 bases trimmed; junction bases matching no gene number 1. This receptor was obtained from an adult who was a healthcare worker with PCR-confirmed SARS-CoV-2 infection or an uninfected control (not recorded which). The sample was whole blood. The V and J genes are TRBV4-1 and TRBJ2-5, and 8 junctional nucleotides match TRBD1. Here the CDR3 is given as CASSLDREETQYF. The DNA sequence is as follows: TGCGCCAGCAGCCTGGACAGGGAAGAGACCCAGTACTTC.